The 20 T cell receptor beta chains reported below all come from one sample, sequenced in a study of cytomegalovirus exposure and HLA in healthy donors. Researchers ran the PCR with 60 Vbeta and 13 Jbeta primers. Here immunoSEQ multiplex PCR was the method, and the copy in TCRdb shows in-frame clones only, minus some. Of 100,000 to 120,000 clones listed, around 79% are singletons. Sequenced material: PBMCs. The receptor source for this set is a woman in her twenties or thirties in good health and CMV-seronegative.

V and J are TRBV7-9 and TRBJ2-3; D gene uncertain. Trimming removed 5 bases from V and 4 bases from J, with 13 bases in between. The CDR3 covers 14 residues. Germline CDR1 is SEHNR and CDR2 is FQNEAQ (reference sequence). For the CDR3, the DNA is TGTGCCAGCAGCCCACCACTGGAGTCAGATACGCAGTATTTT. Its translation: CASSPPLESDTQYF. The full variable domain, with the rest looked up from reference TRBV7-9 and TRBJ2-3, is DTGVSQNPRHKITKRGQNVTFRCDPISEHNRLYWYRQTLGQGPEFLTYFQNEAQLEKSRLLSDRFSAERPKGSFSTLEIQRTEQGDSAMYLCASSPPLESDTQYFGPGTRLTVL.

This clone was counted between two and nine times. In DNA, the CDR3 is TGTGCCAGCTCACTGGCGGCGGGACAGGGATTCTACGAGCAGTACTTC. Translated: CASSLAAGQGFYEQYF. This chain uses TRBV18 with TRBJ2-7; TRBD1 matches at 9 bases. The V segment lost 4 bases and the J segment 3 bases; nucleotides outside the gene matches: 10. This CDR3 has 16 amino acids. The germline CDR1 and CDR2 sequences are KGHSH and LQKENI.

V and J are TRBV30 and TRBJ2-3, with 8 positions matching TRBD2. Germline lookup yields CDR1 GTSNPN and CDR2 SVGIG (reference sequence). V was clipped by 5 bases and J by 5 bases; unmatched bases: 9. The CDR3 spans 14 residues. The DNA for the CDR3 is TGTGCCTGGCGGAGGCGGGAGGCGGGAGATACGCAGTATTTT. Its protein is CAWRRREAGDTQYF.

This clone was observed a handful of times. This sequence joins TRBV6-5 and TRBJ2-7; 7 bases match TRBD2. Trimming cost V 6 bases and J 1 base; bases outside gene matches: 9. The CDR3 is 15 amino acids. Germline V gene sequence: CDR1 MNHEY, CDR2 SVGAGI. The CDR3 DNA reads as TGTGCCAGCAGCAGCGGGAAGACGGTGTCCTACGAGCAGTACTTC. Encoded protein: CASSSGKTVSYEQYF.

The chain is built from TRBV28 and TRBJ2-7; 7 bases are a match to TRBD1. Germline V gene sequence: CDR1 MDHEN, CDR2 SYDVKM. Trimming removed 5 bases from V and 5 bases from J; junction bases left unmatched: 12. CDR3 size: 15 residues. CDR3 nucleotide sequence: TGTGCCAGCAGTCGCCCCGGCCAGGGGGTCCACGAGCAGTACTTC. Its translation is CASSRPGQGVHEQYF.

This sequence joins TRBV6-5 and TRBJ2-5; D possibly corresponds to TRBD1 (6 bases). Germline lookup yields CDR1 MNHEY and CDR2 SVGAGI. Trimming removed 6 bases at V and 5 bases at J, with 16 bases between. The CDR3 totals 14 residues. The CDR3 bases are TGTGCCAGCAGATCCGGACAGCCCGGCGAGACCCAGTACTTC. This translates into CASRSGQPGETQYF.

V gene TRBV4-3 combines with J gene TRBJ2-1, with 8 bases aligning to TRBD2. J lost 8 bases, V lost 6 bases, and 18 bases had no gene match. Per germline, CDR1 LGHNA and CDR2 YSLEER. The CDR3 length is 17 residues. CDR3 sequence (DNA): TGCGCCAGCAGTCAAAAGAGCACAGGACTAGCCGTGGATGAGCAGTTCTTC. This encodes CASSQKSTGLAVDEQFF.

The gene calls are TRBV30 and TRBJ2-1; D is perhaps TRBD1 (5 bases). CDR3 length: 14 residues. From germline, CDR1 is GTSNPN and CDR2 SVGIG (reference sequence). Trimming stripped 1 base from V and 1 base from J, with 8 bases between. The CDR3 loop is CAWSEGFSYNEQFF. The CDR3 DNA follows: TGTGCCTGGAGTGAGGGGTTTTCCTACAATGAGCAGTTCTTC.

This sequence joins TRBV27 and TRBJ2-7; TRBD1 aligns across 9 bases. The CDR3 sequence is 14 residues long. Germline values: CDR1 MNHEY, CDR2 SMNVEV (reference sequence). The ends lost 2 bases at V and 6 bases at J; junction bases unmatched: 5. The CDR3 DNA is TGTGCCAGCAGTTTAATTACAGGGGGCTCCGAGCAGTACTTC. This encodes CASSLITGGSEQYF.

The chain uses TRBV5-1 and TRBJ2-2, with 7 positions matching TRBD2. The CDR3 loop spans 14 amino acids. Germline values: CDR1 SGHRS, CDR2 YFSETQ. J gave up 7 bases and V 4 bases, and 7 bases lay outside the gene matches. The DNA for the CDR3 is TGCGCCAGCAGCGTACAAACTAGCGTCGGGGAGCTGTTTTTT. This gives the protein CASSVQTSVGELFF.

This rearrangement joins TRBV7-2 to TRBJ2-7; TRBD2 matches 11 bases. This CDR3 has 16 amino acids. Germline V gene sequence: CDR1 SGHTA, CDR2 FQGNSA. V gave up 4 bases and J gave up 2 bases; unmatched junction bases: 7. The DNA for the CDR3 is TGTGCCAGCAGCTCTACTTTGGGACTAGCGGCCTACGAGCAGTACTTC. As protein: CASSSTLGLAAYEQYF.

The chain combines TRBV4-2 with TRBJ2-6; TRBD2 agrees at 7 bases. Germline V gives CDR1 LGHNA, CDR2 YNFKEQ. CDR3 length equals 16 residues. V shed 1 base and J 2 bases; nucleotides not matched to a gene: 2. Here the CDR3 DNA reads TGTGCCAGCAGCCAAGGGGCGGGAGCTGGGGCCAACGTCCTGACTTTC. Translating gives CASSQGAGAGANVLTF.

This rearrangement joins TRBV28 to TRBJ2-6; TRBD1 matches 8 bases. Germline CDR1 reads MDHEN; CDR2 reads SYDVKM. The CDR3 totals 16 residues. Trimming took 6 bases from V and 2 from J; bases not matched to a gene: 6. CDR3 nucleotides: TGTGCCAGCAGCAGAGACAGGGGAGCTGGGGCCAACGTCCTGACTTTC. Its translation: CASSRDRGAGANVLTF. The variable domain in full, completed from reference TRBV28 and TRBJ2-6, reads DVKVTQSSRYLVKRTGEKVFLECVQDMDHENMFWYRQDPGLGLRLIYFSYDVKMKEKGDIPEGYSVSREKKERFSLILESASTNQTSMYLCASSRDRGAGANVLTFGAGSRLTVL.

The rearrangement joins TRBV5-6 to TRBJ2-3; possible D gene TRBD1, 6 bases. This CDR3 is 16 amino acids long. Between the trimmed V and J ends, which lost 0 bases and 4 bases, there was a span of 15 bases. CDR1 is SGHDT and CDR2 is YYEEEE in the germline V gene. CDR3 in amino acids: CASSLADRHLADTQYF. CDR3 nucleotide sequence: TGTGCCAGCAGCTTGGCCGACAGGCATCTCGCAGATACGCAGTATTTT.

This clone appeared once. This rearrangement joins TRBV30 to TRBJ2-7; TRBD1 agrees at 10 bases. There are 14 residues in the CDR3. The germline V gene has CDR1 GTSNPN and CDR2 SVGIG (reference sequence). The J segment lost 10 bases and the V segment lost 1 base, leaving 10 bases of the junction unmatched. CDR3 nucleotides: TGTGCCTGGAGTGCCACTTCCGGGACAGGGGTACAGTACTTC. As protein: CAWSATSGTGVQYF.

This clone was seen a single time. V usage is TRBV2 and J usage is TRBJ2-3, with a weak D call TRBD1 (6 bases). Per germline, CDR1 SNHLY and CDR2 FYNNEI. The ends were cut back, 7 bases at V and 0 bases at J, with 14 bases in the middle. The CDR3 length is 15 residues. CDR3 amino acids: CASIQDRPSTDTQYF. CDR3 DNA sequence: TGTGCCAGCATCCAGGACAGACCTAGCACAGATACGCAGTATTTT. The whole variable domain, filled in from reference TRBV2 and TRBJ2-3, reads EPEVTQTPSHQVTQMGQEVILRCVPISNHLYFYWYRQILGQKVEFLVSFYNNEISEKSEIFDDQFSVERPDGSNFTLKIRSTKLEDSAMYFCASIQDRPSTDTQYFGPGTRLTVL.

This clone was seen only a few times. CDR3 protein: CASSLGLAGPNEQFF. The CDR3 coding sequence is TGTGCCAGCAGCTTGGGACTAGCGGGACCCAATGAGCAGTTCTTC. The chain carries TRBV7-8 and TRBJ2-1, with 13 bases that match TRBD2. J was trimmed by 6 bases and V by 3 bases; bases with no gene match: 2. The CDR3 totals 15 residues. Germline V gene sequence: CDR1 SGHVS, CDR2 FQNEAQ.

The rearrangement uses TRBV7-3 and TRBJ2-1, with 9 bases that match TRBD2. V trimming: 5 bases; J trimming: 6 bases; junction bases outside the gene matches: 8. The CDR3 spans 15 residues. Germline loops: CDR1 SGHTA, CDR2 FQGTGA. CDR3 sequence reads: CASSQLAGVFNEQFF. CDR3 nucleotides: TGTGCCAGCAGCCAGTTAGCGGGAGTTTTCAATGAGCAGTTCTTC.

A word on this clone: Other DNA sequences from this sample encode an identical CDR3 as well. This chain links TRBV4-1 with TRBJ1-2; TRBD1 matches at 8 bases. Per the germline V gene, CDR1 is MGHRA and CDR2 is YSYEKL. The CDR3 runs 14 residues. V was pared by 3 bases and J by 4 bases, with 4 bases of the junction left unmatched. The CDR3 coding sequence is TGCGCCAGCAGCCAGGACAGGGTAGGCTATGGCTACACCTTC. This sequence encodes CASSQDRVGYGYTF.

This clone was observed once. The rearrangement uses TRBV20-1 and TRBJ2-1; D may be TRBD1 (6 bases). Germline CDR1 is DFQATT and CDR2 is SNEGSKA (reference sequence). Deletions cut 6 bases from V and 12 bases from J, with 15 bases between. The CDR3 spans 11 residues. The CDR3: CSARTAFGQFF. The CDR3 nucleotides read TGCAGTGCCAGGACAGCCTTTGGGCAGTTCTTC.